A single sample is the source of the 6 T cell receptor beta chains below, sequenced in a study of siplizumab effects on memory and regulatory T cells. Some clones are missing from TCRdb's copy, which holds only in-frame ones; the method was immunoSEQ multiplex PCR. This sample has around 100,000 clones, with 94% found just once. Sample: non-Treg CD4+ T cells sorted from blood. All receptors derive from a human donor in good health.

CDR3 region: CASSPYGEQYF. The CDR3 DNA reads as TGTGCCAGCTCACCTTACGGCGAGCAGTACTTC. The chain couples TRBV18 to TRBJ2-7; D remains ambiguous. V was trimmed by 3 bases and J by 6 bases, leaving 6 bases between them. CDR1 is KGHSH and CDR2 is LQKENI in the germline V gene. The CDR3 totals 11 residues.

The rearrangement uses TRBV9 and TRBJ2-1; D call uncertain. Trimming removed 0 bases from V and 7 bases from J, with 11 bases in between. Germline V gene sequence: CDR1 SGDLS, CDR2 YYNGEE. This CDR3 region has 14 residues. CDR3 bases: TGTGCCAGCAGCGTAGCTAGTCGTCAGAATGAGCAGTTCTTC. It specifies CASSVASRQNEQFF.

The count of this clone is one. One junction end does not reproduce the germline sequence, and a read error may be involved. The rearrangement links TRBV7-7 to TRBJ2-5; D is unresolved. The germline V gene encodes CDR1 SSHAT and CDR2 FNYEAQ (reference sequence). The CDR3 loop spans 12 amino acids. The CDR3 spells CASSPKGETQYF. The CDR3 DNA sequence: TGTGCTAGCAGCCCGAAAGGGGAGACCCAGTACTTC.

The gene calls are TRBV28 and TRBJ1-3; no clear D gene. CDR1 MDHEN and CDR2 SYDVKM come from the germline V gene. V was pared by 1 base and J by 3 bases, with 13 bases between. This CDR3 comprises 16 residues. The CDR3 nucleotides are TGTGCCAGCAGTTTATACCAACCGGGCGGTGGAAACACCATATATTTT. This gives the protein CASSLYQPGGGNTIYF. Looking up the rest from reference TRBV28 and TRBJ1-3 gives the full variable domain: DVKVTQSSRYLVKRTGEKVFLECVQDMDHENMFWYRQDPGLGLRLIYFSYDVKMKEKGDIPEGYSVSREKKERFSLILESASTNQTSMYLCASSLYQPGGGNTIYFGEGSWLTVV.

This chain joins TRBV7-9 and TRBJ2-7; tentatively, D is TRBD2 (6 bases). CDR1 is SEHNR and CDR2 is FQNEAQ in the germline V gene (reference sequence). CDR3 size: 15 residues. V was cut by 6 bases and J by 1 base, with 16 bases left in between. CDR3 DNA sequence: TGTGCCAGCAGTAGGGAGCGGGCCCTATCCTACGAGCAGTACTTC. Residues: CASSRERALSYEQYF.

The chain employs TRBV19 and TRBJ1-2; D is uncertain. The CDR3 extends over 13 amino acids. Trimming stripped 6 bases from V and 4 bases from J, with 12 bases between. Germline values: CDR1 LNHDA, CDR2 SQIVND (reference sequence). DNA of the CDR3: TGTGCCAGTAGCACCGGACGAAGCTATGGCTACACCTTC. Its translation is CASSTGRSYGYTF.